This TCR beta chain was observed in a study of blood T cell repertoires in COVID-19. Background on the study: PBMCs, B-cell-depleted T cells, or T cells were the source of the cDNA or gDNA that made up the material.

In the original processing: By means of reference gene primer amplification, nucleated cell counts were estimated. Sequencing used immunoSEQ multiplex PCR; TCRdb keeps in-frame clones, though not all of them. Clone size and the V and J calls come from that table; the DNA yielded D and trimming. The sample carries roughly 220,000 clones, around 83% recorded once. The Seattle patients, enrolled during active infection, were followed longitudinally. The germline V gene encodes CDR1 SGHAT and CDR2 FQDESV (reference sequence). CDR3 length: 16 amino acids. Trimming shortened V by 0 bases and J by 4 bases, and 15 bases separated the two germline ends.

The chain is built from TRBV11-1 and TRBJ2-5; D may be TRBD2 (6 bases). Sequenced sample: peripheral blood. The TCR sequence derives from a woman aged 45-60 years with COVID-19, enrolled during active disease. This CDR3 reads CASSLALTAGRETQYF. As DNA, the CDR3 is TGTGCCAGCAGCTTAGCGCTTACAGCGGGCCGAGAGACCCAGTACTTC.